This T cell receptor beta chain was obtained from a study of response to subunit inactivated influenza vaccine listed by TCRdb under 2018. Broadly, across the study: The study used deep quantitative T cell receptor repertoire profiling to track responses to a trivalent subunit inactivated influenza vaccine. The investigation overall reported the following: It was suggested by the authors that each seasonal influenza vaccination may recruit only a limited number of new T cells.

A note on this clonotype: Its antigen remains unidentified. Base qualities are not provided; no much larger clone lies one nucleotide away.

Trimming takes 2 bases from V and 3 bases from J, and the germline ends sit 7 bases apart. The CDR3 runs 13 residues from the cysteine to the phenylalanine. The retained sequence is limited to the CDR3, 39 bases, with the frame set at the first base. In the germline V gene, CDR1 corresponds to MNHEY and CDR2 to SVGEGT. The library was obtained by RT-PCR. Instrument used: Illumina HiSeq 2500. TCRdb ran its own pipeline on the public reads, namely fastp trimming at Q25 and MiXCR clone calling, and kept in-frame beta chains. Every CDR3 protein is listed once, alongside the most common genes and DNA of its rows. This sample is represented by roughly 500,000 distinct CDR3 sequences; approximately 17% of them were singletons. The top ten clonotypes cover roughly 3.1% of the sample.

This TCR was sampled from a man aged 45-69 years who received an inactivated influenza vaccine. Donor details come from another sample of the same person, matched by shared clones. In this chain, TRBV6-2 or TRBV6-3 is recombined with TRBJ2-5, with the D gene not clear enough to name. The sample here was CD4+ T cells sorted from PBMCs, taken less than 30 months after vaccination. In nucleotide form, the sequence is TGTGCCAGCAGTTACAGCTTTAAAGAGACCCAGTACTTC. Translation gives CASSYSFKETQYF.